The clone carrying this T cell receptor beta chain was seen a handful of times. The data originate from a study of blood T cells in healthy people across ages. Using a J-beta primer mix together with a sample-barcoded 5' primer, a second PCR was run for about 6 to 12 cycles. TCRdb analysed the 5' RACE reads with MiXCR anew, one entry per CDR3 protein. The sample has around 750,000 distinct CDR3 sequences, less than 70% seen once; the top ten hold under 50%. This CDR3 has 16 residues. V was shortened by 3 bases and J by 14 bases, with 28 bases between the two germline ends. In germline, CDR1 is SGHRS, CDR2 YFSETQ.

The chain links TRBV5-1 to TRBJ2-3; D might be TRBD2 (6 bases). The sequence came from a man at least 80 years old in good health. Sequencing was performed on blood. CDR3: CASSSDGTRTLGYAYF. Written as DNA, the CDR3 is TGCGCCAGCAGCTCGGATGGGACTCGTACCTTGGGATACGCGTATTTT.